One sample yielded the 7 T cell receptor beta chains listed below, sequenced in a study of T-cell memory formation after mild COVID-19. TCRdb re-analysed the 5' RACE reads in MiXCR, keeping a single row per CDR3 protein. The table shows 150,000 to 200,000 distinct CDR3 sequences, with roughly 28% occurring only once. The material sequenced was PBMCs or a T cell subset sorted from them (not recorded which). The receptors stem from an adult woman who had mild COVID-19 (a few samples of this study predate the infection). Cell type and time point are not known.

The CDR3 DNA follows: TGTGCCAGCAGTTCGAGACGGACGGGGTTCAATCAGCCCCAGCATTTT. Translating it yields CASSSRRTGFNQPQHF. The chain uses TRBV12-3 or TRBV12-4 and TRBJ1-5; D not certain. V lost 4 bases and J 3 bases, leaving 16 bases between the germline ends. The CDR3 runs 16 residues.

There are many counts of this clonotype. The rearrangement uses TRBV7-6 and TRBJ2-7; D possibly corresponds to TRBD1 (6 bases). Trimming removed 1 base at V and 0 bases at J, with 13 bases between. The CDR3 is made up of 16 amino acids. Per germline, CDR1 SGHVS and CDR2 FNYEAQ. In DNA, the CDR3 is TGTGCCAGCAGCTTAGGCATCAGGGGCCACTCCTACGAGCAGTACTTC. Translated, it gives CASSLGIRGHSYEQYF.

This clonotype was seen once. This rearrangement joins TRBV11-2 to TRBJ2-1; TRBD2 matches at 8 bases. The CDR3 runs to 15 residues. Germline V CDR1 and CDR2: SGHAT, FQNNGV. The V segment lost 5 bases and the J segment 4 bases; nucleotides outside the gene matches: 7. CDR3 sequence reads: CASSPRTSRYNEQFF. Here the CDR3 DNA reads TGTGCCAGCAGCCCGCGGACTAGCAGATACAATGAGCAGTTCTTC. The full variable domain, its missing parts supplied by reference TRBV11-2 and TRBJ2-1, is EAGVAQSPRYKIIEKRQSVAFWCNPISGHATLYWYQQILGQGPKLLIQFQNNGVVDDSQLPKDRFSAERLKGVDSTLKIQPAKLEDSAVYLCASSPRTSRYNEQFFGPGTRLTVL.

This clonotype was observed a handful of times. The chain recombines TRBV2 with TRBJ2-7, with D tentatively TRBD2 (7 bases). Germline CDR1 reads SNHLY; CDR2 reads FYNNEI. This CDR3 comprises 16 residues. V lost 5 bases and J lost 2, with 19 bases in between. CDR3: CASSQKGGIRTYEQYF. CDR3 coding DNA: TGTGCCAGCAGTCAGAAGGGGGGGATTCGAACCTACGAGCAGTACTTC.

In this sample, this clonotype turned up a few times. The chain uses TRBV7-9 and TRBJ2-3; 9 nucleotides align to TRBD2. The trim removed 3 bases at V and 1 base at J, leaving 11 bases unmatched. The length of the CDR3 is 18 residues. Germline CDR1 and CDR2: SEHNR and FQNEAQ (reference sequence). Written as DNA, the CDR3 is TGTGCCAGCAGCTTTATCGGTAGCGGGAGTAACCGCACAGATACGCAGTATTTT. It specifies CASSFIGSGSNRTDTQYF.

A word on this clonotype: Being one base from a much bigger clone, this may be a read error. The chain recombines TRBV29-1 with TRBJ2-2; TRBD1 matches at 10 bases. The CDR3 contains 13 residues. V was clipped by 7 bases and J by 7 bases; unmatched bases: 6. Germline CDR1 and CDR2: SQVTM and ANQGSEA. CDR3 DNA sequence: TGCAGCGGTGGACAGGGGGTCGGCGGGGAGCTGTTTTTT. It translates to CSGGQGVGGELFF.

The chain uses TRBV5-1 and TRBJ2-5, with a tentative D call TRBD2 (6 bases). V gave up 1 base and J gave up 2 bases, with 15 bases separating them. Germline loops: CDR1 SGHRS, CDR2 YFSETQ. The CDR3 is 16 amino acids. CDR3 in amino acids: CASSLREGSGQETQYF. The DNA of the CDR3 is TGCGCCAGCAGCTTGCGCGAGGGTAGCGGTCAAGAGACCCAGTACTTC.